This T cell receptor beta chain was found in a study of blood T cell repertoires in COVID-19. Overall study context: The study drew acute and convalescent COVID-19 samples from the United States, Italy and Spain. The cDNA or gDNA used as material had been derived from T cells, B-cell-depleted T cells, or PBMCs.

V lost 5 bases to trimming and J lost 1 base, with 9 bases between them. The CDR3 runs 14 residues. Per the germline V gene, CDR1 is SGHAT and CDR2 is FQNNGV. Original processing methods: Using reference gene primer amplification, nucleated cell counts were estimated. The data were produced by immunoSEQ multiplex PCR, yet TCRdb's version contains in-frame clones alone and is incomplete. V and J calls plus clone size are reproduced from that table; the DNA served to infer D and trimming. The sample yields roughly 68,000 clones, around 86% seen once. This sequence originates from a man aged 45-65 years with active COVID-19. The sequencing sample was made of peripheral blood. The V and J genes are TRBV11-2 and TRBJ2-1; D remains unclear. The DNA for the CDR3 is TGTGCCAGCAGCGGCCCTAGGTCCTACAATGAGCAGTTCTTC. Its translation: CASSGPRSYNEQFF.